This T cell receptor (beta chain) emerged from a study of cytomegalovirus exposure and HLA in healthy donors. Study-wide results and caveats: A later analysis found first-cohort TCR clusters tended to co-occur in the 90 to 150 validation repertoires. The study designated 150 or so TCR beta chains cytomegalovirus-associated. CMV antigen specificity was confirmed in vitro for three CMV-associated chains.

The study drew the donors from its roughly 130-subject validation cohort, separate from the approximately 700-subject first cohort. As for this clone: The antigen is not known.

The table came from immunoSEQ multiplex PCR; TCRdb's copy has only in-frame clones and leaves some out. The data show some 150,000 clones, about 87% seen once. Deletions cut 1 base from V and 4 bases from J, with 2 bases between. CDR1 and CDR2 from the germline V gene are SQVTM and ANQGSEA. The CDR3 sequence is 11 residues long. The chain links TRBV29-1 to TRBJ2-1, with D uncertain. The sequence derives from a woman in her 30s in good health and CMV-seronegative. The sample comprised PBMCs. CDR3 amino acids: CSVEVYNEQFF. CDR3 DNA sequence: TGCAGCGTTGAAGTATACAATGAGCAGTTCTTC.